Sequencing of this TCR beta chain was carried out in a study of blood T cell repertoires in COVID-19. Study-level background: COVID-19 samples collected from the United States, Italy and Spain covered acute and convalescent phases. T cells, B-cell-depleted T cells, or PBMCs supplied cDNA or gDNA.

This clone appeared once. This CDR3 is 19 amino acids long. The ends lost 3 bases at V and 7 bases at J; junction bases unmatched: 14. Germline V gene sequence: CDR1 LNHNV, CDR2 YYDKDF (reference sequence). As processed by the authors: Estimated nucleated cell counts came from reference gene primer amplification. Sequencing was performed with immunoSEQ multiplex PCR; in TCRdb, only in-frame clones are kept and a portion is missing. That table is the source of V, J and clone size, and D and trimming were worked out from the DNA. The sample holds under 350,000 clones, 83% seen once. Source material: peripheral blood. The chain couples TRBV15 to TRBJ2-1; 14 bases match TRBD2. The TCR originated in a man aged 60-69 years who had recovered from COVID-19. In DNA, the CDR3 is TGTGCCACCAGCAGGGACCCACGGACTAGCGGGAGGTGGAGTAATGAGCAGTTCTTC. Translated: CATSRDPRTSGRWSNEQFF.